These T cell receptor beta chains were read from a single sample in a study of T-cell reconstitution after alpha-beta-depleted transplantation in children. TCRdb ran MiXCR on the PCR reads and lists one entry per CDR3 protein. Among some 290,000 distinct CDR3 sequences listed, about a tenth were seen once. Sequencing was performed on PBMCs from the stem cell graft donor, taken from the stem cell graft. The receptors stem from a human donor who donated a stem cell graft to a child with SCID. Each CDR3 is given with its conserved first and last residue. The D gene is left open where the match is weak. Rows give clone size only sometimes, using once, few, many, or a class for an expanded clone.

j_gene,d_gene,v_gene,abundance,CDR3aa,CDR3nt
TRBJ2-3,TRBD1,TRBV20-1,.,CSARRQGEIYTDTQYF,TGCAGTGCTAGAAGACAGGGGGAGATATACACAGATACGCAGTATTTT
TRBJ2-1,TRBD1,TRBV6-1,.,CASMRDRAYNEQFF,TGTGCCAGCATGAGGGACAGGGCCTACAATGAGCAGTTCTTC
TRBJ2-3,.,TRBV9,few,CASSAQGGRIDTQYF,TGTGCCAGCAGCGCCCAGGGGGGGCGCATAGATACGCAGTATTTT
TRBJ2-7,TRBD1,TRBV5-1,few,CASTLLPGQGSYEQYF,TGCGCCAGCACTTTACTTCCGGGACAGGGGTCCTACGAGCAGTACTTC
TRBJ2-3,.,TRBV3-1,many,CASSQDSTDTQYF,TGTGCCAGCAGCCAGGACAGCACAGATACGCAGTATTTT
TRBJ2-5,.,TRBV6-1,few,CASSESPRVETQYF,TGTGCCAGCAGTGAATCCCCTAGGGTAGAGACCCAGTACTTC
TRBJ1-1,.,TRBV5-1,.,CASSLAFLPVNTEAFF,TGCGCCAGCAGCTTGGCCTTCCTTCCGGTGAACACTGAAGCTTTCTTT
TRBJ2-7,.,TRBV9,.,CASSVDGTEAYEQYF,TGTGCCAGCAGCGTAGACGGGACTGAAGCCTACGAGCAGTACTTC
TRBJ2-5,TRBD1,TRBV5-1,few,CASTSRGPPLETQYF,TGCGCCAGCACCTCCAGGGGGCCCCCCTTAGAGACCCAGTACTTC
TRBJ2-2,.,TRBV4-1,.,CASSQGPTMGAGELFF,TGCGCCAGCAGCCAAGGCCCAACAATGGGGGCCGGGGAGCTGTTTTTT
TRBJ1-2,TRBD1,TRBV12-3/TRBV12-4,.,CASSDRDRSTNYGYTF,TGTGCCAGCAGTGACCGGGACAGAAGTACTAACTATGGCTACACCTTC
TRBJ2-7,.,TRBV7-8,few,CASSLEALQGLGSYEQYF,TGTGCCAGCAGCTTAGAAGCCCTGCAGGGGCTCGGGAGCTACGAGCAGTACTTC
TRBJ2-5,.,TRBV12-3/TRBV12-4,.,CASRIGGTRETQYF,TGTGCCAGCCGAATTGGGGGCACCAGAGAGACCCAGTACTTC
TRBJ2-5,TRBD1,TRBV5-1,.,CASSIDREQETQYF,TGCGCCAGCAGCATAGACAGGGAACAAGAGACCCAGTACTTC
TRBJ2-7,.,TRBV20-1,.,CSARDRGRALSYEQYF,TGCAGTGCTAGAGACAGGGGAAGGGCCCTCTCCTACGAGCAGTACTTC
TRBJ1-2,.,TRBV14,few,CASSQKGPMRLYGYTF,TGTGCCAGCAGCCAAAAGGGACCTATGAGACTCTATGGCTACACCTTC
TRBJ2-7,.,TRBV11-2,.,CASSLVGGDLYEQYF,TGTGCCAGCAGCTTAGTCGGGGGCGATCTCTACGAGCAGTACTTC
TRBJ1-1,TRBD1,TRBV12-3/TRBV12-4,.,CASSPQGLDEAFF,TGTGCCAGCAGTCCACAGGGGCTAGATGAAGCTTTCTTT
TRBJ2-5,.,TRBV7-6,.,CASSFGFQETQYF,TGTGCCAGCAGCTTCGGGTTCCAAGAGACCCAGTACTTC
TRBJ1-1,.,TRBV12-3/TRBV12-4,many,CASTLGGTEAFF,TGTGCCAGCACCCTAGGGGGGACTGAAGCTTTCTTT
TRBJ1-4,TRBD1,TRBV7-6,.,CASSLQGELLLEKLFF,TGTGCCAGCAGCCTGCAGGGGGAGTTACTACTAGAAAAACTGTTTTTT
TRBJ2-7,.,TRBV7-9,.,CASSIPSGTDGYEQYF,TGTGCCAGCAGCATCCCTTCCGGGACTGATGGCTACGAGCAGTACTTC
TRBJ2-5,.,TRBV6-1,.,CAARKAGIQETQYF,TGTGCCGCGAGAAAAGCAGGCATCCAAGAGACCCAGTACTTC
TRBJ2-3,.,TRBV3-1,few,CASSLIQRAPVDTQYF,TGTGCCAGCAGCCTCATCCAGCGGGCCCCGGTCGATACGCAGTATTTT
TRBJ1-2,.,TRBV12-3/TRBV12-4,.,CASSLSGRYGYTF,TGTGCCAGCAGTCTATCCGGGCGCTATGGCTACACCTTC
TRBJ2-1,.,TRBV12-3/TRBV12-4,.,CASSYYGPAHQTEQFF,TGTGCCAGCAGCTACTATGGACCAGCACATCAAACCGAGCAGTTCTTC
TRBJ2-3,.,TRBV5-4,few,CARSLISTDTQYF,TGTGCCAGGAGCTTAATAAGCACAGATACGCAGTATTTT
TRBJ2-6,TRBD1,TRBV5-1,few,CASSFGTGGSGRSSGANVLTF,TGCGCCAGCAGCTTTGGAACAGGGGGCTCGGGAAGAAGCTCTGGGGCCAACGTCCTGACTTTC
TRBJ1-1,TRBD1,TRBV5-1,.,CASSWEPGQGSTEAFF,TGCGCCAGCAGCTGGGAACCGGGACAGGGGAGTACTGAAGCTTTCTTT
TRBJ1-5,TRBD1,TRBV3-1,few,CASSPTGSGQPQHF,TGTGCCAGCAGCCCGACAGGGTCCGGACAGCCCCAGCATTTT
TRBJ1-2,TRBD1,TRBV3-1,.,CASSPRQGATDTF,TGTGCCAGCAGCCCACGTCAGGGGGCAACGGACACCTTC
TRBJ2-6,.,TRBV10-3,few,CAISDEGGANVLTF,TGTGCCATCAGTGATGAAGGTGGGGCCAACGTCCTGACTTTC
TRBJ2-2,.,TRBV7-3,few,CASSLQGTNTGELFF,TGTGCCAGCAGCTTACAGGGGACCAACACCGGGGAGCTGTTTTTT
TRBJ2-7,.,TRBV10-3,many,CAISLRSSYEQYF,TGTGCCATCAGCTTGAGGTCCTCCTACGAGCAGTACTTC
TRBJ2-3,TRBD2,TRBV7-8,.,CASSSLSRTSGGDTQYF,TGTGCCAGCAGCTCTCTCAGTAGGACTAGCGGTGGGGATACGCAGTATTTT
TRBJ2-1,.,TRBV11-2,.,CASSLLEKGEQFF,TGTGCCAGCAGCCTACTCGAGAAAGGGGAGCAGTTCTTC
TRBJ1-1,.,TRBV2,few,CASRGRTQNTEAFF,TGTGCCAGCAGGGGACGAACCCAGAACACTGAAGCTTTCTTT
TRBJ2-1,TRBD2,TRBV20-1,.,CSAPGTSGGGYNEQFF,TGCAGTGCTCCCGGGACTAGCGGGGGGGGCTACAATGAGCAGTTCTTC
TRBJ1-5,.,TRBV5-6,many,CASSLTGQPQHF,TGTGCCAGCAGCTTGACGGGTCAGCCCCAGCATTTT
TRBJ2-1,.,TRBV7-8,many,CASSRRYSDEQFF,TGTGCCAGCAGCCGACGTTATTCAGATGAGCAGTTCTTC
TRBJ1-1,.,TRBV6-2/TRBV6-3,.,CASSYLRQNTEAFF,TGTGCCAGCAGTTACCTAAGACAGAACACTGAAGCTTTCTTT
TRBJ2-5,.,TRBV6-1,many,CASSELFGDGWKETQYF,TGTGCCAGCAGTGAATTATTTGGGGACGGCTGGAAAGAGACCCAGTACTTC